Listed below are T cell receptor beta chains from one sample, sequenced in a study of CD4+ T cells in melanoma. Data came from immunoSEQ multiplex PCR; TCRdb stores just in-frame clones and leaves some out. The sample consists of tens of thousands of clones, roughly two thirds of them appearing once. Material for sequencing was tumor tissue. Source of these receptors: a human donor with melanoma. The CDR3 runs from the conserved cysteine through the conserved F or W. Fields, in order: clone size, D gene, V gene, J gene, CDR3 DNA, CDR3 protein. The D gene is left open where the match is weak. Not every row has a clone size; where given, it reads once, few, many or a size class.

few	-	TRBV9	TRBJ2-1	TGTGCCAGCAGCCCATCGGAGTTCAATGAGCAGTTCTTC	CASSPSEFNEQFF
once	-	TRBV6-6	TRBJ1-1	TGTGCCAGCAGTTCGCTATACGGGGGGCTTGGCACTGAAGCTTTCTTT	CASSSLYGGLGTEAFF
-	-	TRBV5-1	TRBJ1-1	TGCGCCAGCAGCCGACGGGAAAACACTGAAGCTTTCTTT	CASSRRENTEAFF
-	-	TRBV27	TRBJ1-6	TGTGCCAGCAGTTTATGGGGTAACCTAGCCAGGAATTCACCCCTCCACTTT	CASSLWGNLARNSPLHF
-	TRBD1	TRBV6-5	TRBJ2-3	TGTGCCAGCAAGGGGGCCCCCACAGATACGCAGTATTTT	CASKGAPTDTQYF
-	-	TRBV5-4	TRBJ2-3	TGTGCCAGCAGCTTGGCGGGTACCCCAGATACGCAGTATTTT	CASSLAGTPDTQYF
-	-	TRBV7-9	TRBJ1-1	TGTGCCAGCAGACCAGGGAATGCCACTGAAGCTTTCTTT	CASRPGNATEAFF
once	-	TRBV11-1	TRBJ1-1	TGTGCCAGCAGCTTACAGAGGGGCACTGAAGCTTTCTTT	CASSLQRGTEAFF
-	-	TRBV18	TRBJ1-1	TGTGCCAGCTCACCTATTATCACCGAGGGGACTGAAGCTTTCTTT	CASSPIITEGTEAFF
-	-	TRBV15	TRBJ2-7	TGTGCCACCAGCAGAGATCTGGCGGGGAGCTTCTACGAGCAGTACTTC	CATSRDLAGSFYEQYF
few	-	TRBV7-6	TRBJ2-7	TGTGCCAGCAGCCCTTTTGGGGGCACGGGGTACGAGCAGTACTTC	CASSPFGGTGYEQYF
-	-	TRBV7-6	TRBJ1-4	TGTGCCAGCAGGGGATCCACTAATGAAAAACTGTTTTTT	CASRGSTNEKLFF
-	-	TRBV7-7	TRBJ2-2	TGTGCTAGCAGCTTAACCAACACCGGGGAGCTGTTTTTT	CASSLTNTGELFF
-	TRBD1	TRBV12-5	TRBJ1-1	TGTGCTAGTGGTTTGACCCTTGGCGGTGGGGACAGGGTTGAAGCTTTCTTT	CASGLTLGGGDRVEAFF
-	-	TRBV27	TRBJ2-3	TGTGCCAGCAGTTTTGGCAGCCCTCCCTACACAGATACGCAGTATTTT	CASSFGSPPYTDTQYF
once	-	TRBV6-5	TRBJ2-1	TGTGCCAGCAGAAAGGACGGGGGCTCCTACAATGAGCAGTTCTTC	CASRKDGGSYNEQFF
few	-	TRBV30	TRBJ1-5	TGTGCCTGGGGAGGGGGGGGCAATCAGCCCCAGCATTTT	CAWGGGGNQPQHF
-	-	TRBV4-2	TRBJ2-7	TGTGCCAGCAGCCAAGAAGGCTACGAGCAGTACTTC	CASSQEGYEQYF
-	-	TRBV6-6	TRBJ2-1	TGTGCCAGCAGTTTAGGGCTCGAGAATGAGCAGTTCTTC	CASSLGLENEQFF
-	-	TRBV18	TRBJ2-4	TGTGCCAGCTCACTTCAGGGTATTCAGTACTTC	CASSLQGIQYF
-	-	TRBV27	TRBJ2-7	TGTGCCAGCAGTTTAGGCCGGTCCTACGAGCAGTACTTC	CASSLGRSYEQYF
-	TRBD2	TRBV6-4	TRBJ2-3	TGTGCCAGCAGTAGGACTAGCGGGGGGCAGGGCACAGATACGCAGTATTTT	CASSRTSGGQGTDTQYF
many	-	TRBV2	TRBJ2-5	TGTGCCAGCAGACGTGCAGGGGCTCTGGAGACCCAGTACTTC	CASRRAGALETQYF
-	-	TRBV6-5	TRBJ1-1	TGTGCCAGCCGAAGACAAGAGAACACTGAAGCTTTCTTT	CASRRQENTEAFF
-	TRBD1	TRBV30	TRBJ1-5	TGTGCCTGGAGTCCTTCTCCGGACAGGGAGCCCTATCAGCCCCAGCATTTT	CAWSPSPDREPYQPQHF
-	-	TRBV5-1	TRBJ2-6	TGCGCCAGCAGCTTAGGGGGGCAGTATGGGGCCAACGTCCTGACTTTC	CASSLGGQYGANVLTF
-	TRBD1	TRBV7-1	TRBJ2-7	TGTGCCAGCAGCAGCCCAGGGGGCTACGAGCAGTACTTC	CASSSPGGYEQYF
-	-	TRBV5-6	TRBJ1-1	TGTGCCAGCAGCCCGGACAGCGAGATGAACACTGAAGCTTTCTTT	CASSPDSEMNTEAFF
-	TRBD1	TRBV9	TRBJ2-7	TGTGCCAGCAGCGTCGGACAGGGGACCAGCTCCTACGAGCAGTACTTC	CASSVGQGTSSYEQYF
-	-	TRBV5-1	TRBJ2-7	TGCGCCAGCACCCCAGACAGCTCCTACGAGCAGTACTTC	CASTPDSSYEQYF
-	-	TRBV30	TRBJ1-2	TGTGCCTGGGAAATTAGGGGTTTTAGCGGCTACACCTTC	CAWEIRGFSGYTF
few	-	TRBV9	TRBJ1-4	TGTGCCAGCAGCGTAGGGGGGGGAACCTCAGAAAAACTGTTTTTT	CASSVGGGTSEKLFF
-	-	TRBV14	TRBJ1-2	TGTGCCAGCAGCCAAGAGGGCGATCCAGGGTACAATGCTAACTATGGCTACACCTTC	CASSQEGDPGYNANYGYTF
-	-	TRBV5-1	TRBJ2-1	TGCGCCAGCAGCTACACAGGGGACTTAAACAATGAGCAGTTCTTC	CASSYTGDLNNEQFF
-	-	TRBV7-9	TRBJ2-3	TGTGCCAGCAGCTCCCCCAGGGGCACAGATACGCAGTATTTT	CASSSPRGTDTQYF
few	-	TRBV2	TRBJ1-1	TGTGCCAGTAGCAGTTGGAACACTGAAGCTTTCTTT	CASSSWNTEAFF
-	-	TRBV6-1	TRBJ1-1	TGTGCCAGCAGTGAAGTATTACAGACAGATGAAGCTTTCTTT	CASSEVLQTDEAFF
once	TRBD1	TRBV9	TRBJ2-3	TGTGCCAGCAGCGTCCACCGACAGGGGACACCCACCCAATACACAGATACGCAGTATTTT	CASSVHRQGTPTQYTDTQYF
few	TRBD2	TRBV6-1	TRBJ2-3	TGTGCCAGCGAAACCTATAGCGGGGGGGCAGATACGCAGTATTTT	CASETYSGGADTQYF
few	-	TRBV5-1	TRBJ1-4	TGCGCCAGCATGGAGAGCTATAATGAAAAACTGTTTTTT	CASMESYNEKLFF
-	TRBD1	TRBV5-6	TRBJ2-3	TGTGCCAGCAGTCCAGGACAGGGCAGTGATACGCAGTATTTT	CASSPGQGSDTQYF
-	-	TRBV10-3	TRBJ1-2	TGTGCCAGCAGTTATAGTCTCGGGGGGGCTGAGGGCTACACCTTC	CASSYSLGGAEGYTF
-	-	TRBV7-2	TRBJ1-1	TGTGCCAGCAGCTCCAGGGTGAACACTGAAGCTTTCTTT	CASSSRVNTEAFF
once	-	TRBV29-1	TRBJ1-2	TGCAGCGTTGCTGACACCCTCTATGGCTACACCTTC	CSVADTLYGYTF
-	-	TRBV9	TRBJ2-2	TGTGCCAGCACCCGATACACCGGGGAGCTGTTTTTT	CASTRYTGELFF
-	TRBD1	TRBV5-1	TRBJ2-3	TGCGCCAGCAGCTTTTTGGACAGGGCCCTCACAGATACGCAGTATTTT	CASSFLDRALTDTQYF
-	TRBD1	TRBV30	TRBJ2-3	TGTGCCTGGAGCTCCGGACAGGGAGGAGATACGCAGTATTTT	CAWSSGQGGDTQYF
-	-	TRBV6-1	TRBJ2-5	TGTGCCAGCAGTGAAGTTCAGGGTGGCGAGACCCAGTACTTC	CASSEVQGGETQYF
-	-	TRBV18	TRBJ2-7	TGTGCCAGCTCACCTACAGGTAACCCTTCCTACGAGCAGTACTTC	CASSPTGNPSYEQYF
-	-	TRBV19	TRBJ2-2	TGTGCCAGTAGGTCCAGGGGAGGTCCCGGGGAGCTGTTTTTT	CASRSRGGPGELFF
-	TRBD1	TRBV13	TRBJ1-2	TGTGCCAGCAGCTCACCATTCCGGGACAGGGGTGGCTACACCTTC	CASSSPFRDRGGYTF
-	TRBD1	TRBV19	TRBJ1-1	TGTGCCAGTAGTATGCCGGGACAGAAGGCTGAAGCTTTCTTT	CASSMPGQKAEAFF
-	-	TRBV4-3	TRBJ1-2	TGCGCCAGCAGCCAAGATAGGCCGGCGACCCGCTATGGCTACACCTTC	CASSQDRPATRYGYTF